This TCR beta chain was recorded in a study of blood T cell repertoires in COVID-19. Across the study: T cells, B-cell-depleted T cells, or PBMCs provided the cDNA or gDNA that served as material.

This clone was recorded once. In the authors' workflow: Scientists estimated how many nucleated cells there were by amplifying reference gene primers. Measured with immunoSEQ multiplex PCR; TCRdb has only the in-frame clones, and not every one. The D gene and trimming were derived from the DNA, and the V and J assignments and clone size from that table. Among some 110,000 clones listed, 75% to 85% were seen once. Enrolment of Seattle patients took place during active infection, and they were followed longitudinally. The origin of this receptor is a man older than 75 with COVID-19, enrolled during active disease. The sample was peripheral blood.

The CDR3 spells CASSLGTYYEQYF. The CDR3 DNA follows: TGTGCCAGCAGCTTAGGCACCTACTACGAGCAGTACTTC. The chain is built from TRBV7-2 and TRBJ2-7; unclear D gene. V gave up 1 base and J gave up 3 bases, with 7 bases separating them. Germline loops: CDR1 SGHTA, CDR2 FQGNSA. This CDR3 spans 13 amino acids.